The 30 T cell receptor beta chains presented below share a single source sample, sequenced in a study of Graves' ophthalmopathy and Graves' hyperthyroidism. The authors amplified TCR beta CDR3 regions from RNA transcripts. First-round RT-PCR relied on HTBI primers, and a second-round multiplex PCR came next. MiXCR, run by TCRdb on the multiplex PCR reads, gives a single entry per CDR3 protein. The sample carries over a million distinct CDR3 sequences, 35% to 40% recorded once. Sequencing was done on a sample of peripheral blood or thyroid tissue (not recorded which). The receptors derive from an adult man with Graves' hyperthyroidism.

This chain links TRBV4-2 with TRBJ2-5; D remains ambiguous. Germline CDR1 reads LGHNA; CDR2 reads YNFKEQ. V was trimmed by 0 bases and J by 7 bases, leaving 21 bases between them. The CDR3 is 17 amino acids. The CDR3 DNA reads TGTGCCAGCAGCCAAGATCTGGAGCAAGTGGTCGAAGGGACCCAGTACTTC. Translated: CASSQDLEQVVEGTQYF.

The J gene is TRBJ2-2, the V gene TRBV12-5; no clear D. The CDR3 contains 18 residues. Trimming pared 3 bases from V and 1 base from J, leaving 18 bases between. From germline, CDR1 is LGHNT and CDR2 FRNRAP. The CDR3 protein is CASGFVVGAGQNTGELFF. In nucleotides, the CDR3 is TGTGCTAGTGGTTTTGTGGTTGGTGCAGGCCAGAACACCGGGGAGCTGTTTTTT.

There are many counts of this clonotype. The CDR3 coding sequence is TGCAGTGCTAGGGGAGATTTCTCTGGAAACACCATATATTTT. This encodes CSARGDFSGNTIYF. This chain uses TRBV20-1 with TRBJ1-3; D gene ambiguous. Germline CDR1 and CDR2: DFQATT and SNEGSKA (reference sequence). Trimming took off 3 bases at V and 0 bases at J, with 9 bases between the two ends. CDR3 length equals 14 residues.

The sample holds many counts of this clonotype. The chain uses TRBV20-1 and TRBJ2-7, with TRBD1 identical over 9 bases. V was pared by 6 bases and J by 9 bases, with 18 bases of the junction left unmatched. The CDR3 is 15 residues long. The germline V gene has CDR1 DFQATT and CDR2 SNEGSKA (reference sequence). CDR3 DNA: TGCAGTGCGGCAAACTCCGGGACAGGGATTCGGGGGCAGTACTTC. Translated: CSAANSGTGIRGQYF.

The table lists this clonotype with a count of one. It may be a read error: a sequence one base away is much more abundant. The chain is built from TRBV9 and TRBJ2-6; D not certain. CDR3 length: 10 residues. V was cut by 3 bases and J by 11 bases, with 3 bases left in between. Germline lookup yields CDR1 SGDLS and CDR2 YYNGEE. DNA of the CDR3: TGTGCCAGCAGCGCCGACGTCCTGACTTTC. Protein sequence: CASSADVLTF.

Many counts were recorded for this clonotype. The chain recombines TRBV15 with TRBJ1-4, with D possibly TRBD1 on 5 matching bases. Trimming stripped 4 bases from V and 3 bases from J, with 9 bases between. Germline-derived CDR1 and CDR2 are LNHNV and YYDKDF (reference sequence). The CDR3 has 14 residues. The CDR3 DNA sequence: TGTGCCACCAGCACCAGGGCTTCTAATGAAAAACTGTTTTTT. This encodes CATSTRASNEKLFF.

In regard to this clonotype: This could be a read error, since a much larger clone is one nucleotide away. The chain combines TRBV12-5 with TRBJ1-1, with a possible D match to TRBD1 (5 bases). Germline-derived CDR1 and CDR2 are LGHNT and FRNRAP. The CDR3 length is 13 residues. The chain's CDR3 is CATSLLGADHAFF. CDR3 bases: TGTGCCACTTCACTACTAGGGGCAGATCATGCTTTCTTT.

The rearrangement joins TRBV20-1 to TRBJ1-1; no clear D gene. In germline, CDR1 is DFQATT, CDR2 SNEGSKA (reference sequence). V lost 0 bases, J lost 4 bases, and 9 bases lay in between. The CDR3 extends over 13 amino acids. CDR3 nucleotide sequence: TGCAGTGCTAGAGATTTATGGAGCACTGAAGCTTTCTTT. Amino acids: CSARDLWSTEAFF.

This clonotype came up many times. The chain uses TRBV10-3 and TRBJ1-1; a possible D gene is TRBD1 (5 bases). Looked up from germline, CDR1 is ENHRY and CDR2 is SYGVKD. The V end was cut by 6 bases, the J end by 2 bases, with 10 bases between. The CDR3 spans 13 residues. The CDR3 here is CAIRGTDNTEAFF. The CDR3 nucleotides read TGTGCCATCAGGGGGACCGATAACACTGAAGCTTTCTTT.

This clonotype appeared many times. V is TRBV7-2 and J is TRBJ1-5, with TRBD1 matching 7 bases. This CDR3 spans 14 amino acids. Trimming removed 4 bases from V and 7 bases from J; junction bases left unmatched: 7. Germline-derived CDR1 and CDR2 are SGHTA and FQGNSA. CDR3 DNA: TGTGCCAGCAGCTGGGGACAGTCACAACAGCCCCAGCATTTT. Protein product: CASSWGQSQQPQHF.

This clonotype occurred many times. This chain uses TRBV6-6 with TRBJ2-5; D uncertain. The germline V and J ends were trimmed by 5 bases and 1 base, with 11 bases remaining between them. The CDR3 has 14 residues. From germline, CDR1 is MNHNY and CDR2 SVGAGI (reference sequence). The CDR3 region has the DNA TGTGCCAGCAGTGACGGGCCGATCCAAGAGACCCAGTACTTC. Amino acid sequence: CASSDGPIQETQYF.

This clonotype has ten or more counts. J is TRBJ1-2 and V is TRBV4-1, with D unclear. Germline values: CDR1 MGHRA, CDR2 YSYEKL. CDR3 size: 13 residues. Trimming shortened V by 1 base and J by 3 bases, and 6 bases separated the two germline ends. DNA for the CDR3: TGCGCCAGCAGCCAAGTCGAGCACTATGGCTACACCTTC. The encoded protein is CASSQVEHYGYTF.

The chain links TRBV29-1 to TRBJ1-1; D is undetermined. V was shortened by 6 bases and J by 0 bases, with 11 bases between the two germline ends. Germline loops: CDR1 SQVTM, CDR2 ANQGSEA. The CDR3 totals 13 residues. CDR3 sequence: CSVRVSLNTEAFF. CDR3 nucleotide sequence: TGCAGCGTCCGGGTGTCCCTGAACACTGAAGCTTTCTTT.

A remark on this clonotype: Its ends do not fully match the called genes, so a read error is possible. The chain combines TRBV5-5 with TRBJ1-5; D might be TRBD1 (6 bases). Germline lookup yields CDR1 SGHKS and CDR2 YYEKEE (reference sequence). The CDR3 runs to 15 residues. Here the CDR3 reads CASSPGHLKNQSQHF. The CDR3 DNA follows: TGTGCCAGCAGCCCGGGACACCTGAAGAATCAGTCCCAGCATTTT.

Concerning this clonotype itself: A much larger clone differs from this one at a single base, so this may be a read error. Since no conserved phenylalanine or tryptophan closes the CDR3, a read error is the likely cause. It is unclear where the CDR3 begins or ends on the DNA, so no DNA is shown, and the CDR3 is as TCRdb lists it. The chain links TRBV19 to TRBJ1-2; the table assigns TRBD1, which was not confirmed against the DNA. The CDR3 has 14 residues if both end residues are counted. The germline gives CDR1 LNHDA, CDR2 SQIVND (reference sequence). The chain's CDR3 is CATHPGAINYGYTC.

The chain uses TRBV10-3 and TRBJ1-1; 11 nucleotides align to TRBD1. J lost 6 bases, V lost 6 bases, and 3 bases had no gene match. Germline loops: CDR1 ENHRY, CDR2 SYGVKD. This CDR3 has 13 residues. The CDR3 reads CAIRGQGVSEAFF. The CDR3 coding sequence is TGTGCCATCAGGGGACAGGGGGTCTCTGAAGCTTTCTTT.

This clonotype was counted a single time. CDR3 residues: CATSSRAGNTEAFF. In nucleotides, the CDR3 is TGTGCCACCAGCAGCCGGGCAGGGAACACTGAAGCTTTCTTT. V usage is TRBV15 and J usage is TRBJ1-1; D remains ambiguous. Germline loops: CDR1 LNHNV, CDR2 YYDKDF (reference sequence). There are 14 residues in the CDR3. V gave up 3 bases and J gave up 1 base, with 9 bases separating them.

This CDR3 is CASSQQDVNTEAFF. CDR3 DNA sequence: TGTGCCAGCAGCCAACAGGACGTGAACACTGAAGCTTTCTTT. The rearrangement joins TRBV2 to TRBJ1-1; weak D call: TRBD1 (5 bases). Germline CDR1 reads SNHLY; CDR2 reads FYNNEI. The CDR3 runs 14 residues. Trimming took 6 bases from V and 0 from J, leaving 11 bases between them. Full variable domain (outside the CDR3, taken from reference TRBV2 and TRBJ1-1): EPEVTQTPSHQVTQMGQEVILRCVPISNHLYFYWYRQILGQKVEFLVSFYNNEISEKSEIFDDQFSVERPDGSNFTLKIRSTKLEDSAMYFCASSQQDVNTEAFFGQGTRLTVV.

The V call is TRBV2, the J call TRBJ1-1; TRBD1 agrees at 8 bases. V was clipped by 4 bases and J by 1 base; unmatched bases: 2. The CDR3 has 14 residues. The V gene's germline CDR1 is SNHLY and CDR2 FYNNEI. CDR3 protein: CASSVDRENTEAFF. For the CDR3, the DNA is TGTGCCAGCAGTGTGGACAGGGAGAACACTGAAGCTTTCTTT.

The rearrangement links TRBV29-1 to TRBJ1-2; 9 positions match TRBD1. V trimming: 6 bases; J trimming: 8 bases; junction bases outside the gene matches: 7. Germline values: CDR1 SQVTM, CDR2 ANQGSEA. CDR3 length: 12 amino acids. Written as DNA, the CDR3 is TGCAGCGTAGACCGGGACAGGGCGGGCTACACCTTC. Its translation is CSVDRDRAGYTF.

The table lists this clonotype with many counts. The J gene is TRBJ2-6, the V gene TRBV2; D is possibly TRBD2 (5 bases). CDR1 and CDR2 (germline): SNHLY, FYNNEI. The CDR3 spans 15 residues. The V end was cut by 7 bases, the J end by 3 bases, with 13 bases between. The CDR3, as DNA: TGTGCCAGCAACCGAGGACGGGATGGGGCCAACGTCCTGACTTTC. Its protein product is CASNRGRDGANVLTF. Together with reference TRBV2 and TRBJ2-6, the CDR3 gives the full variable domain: EPEVTQTPSHQVTQMGQEVILRCVPISNHLYFYWYRQILGQKVEFLVSFYNNEISEKSEIFDDQFSVERPDGSNFTLKIRSTKLEDSAMYFCASNRGRDGANVLTFGAGSRLTVL.

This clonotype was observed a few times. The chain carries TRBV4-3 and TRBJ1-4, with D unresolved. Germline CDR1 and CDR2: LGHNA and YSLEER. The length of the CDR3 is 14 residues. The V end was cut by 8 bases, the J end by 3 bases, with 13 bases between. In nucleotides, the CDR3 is TGCGCCAGCCGTCCTGCAGGCCCTAATGAAAAACTGTTTTTT. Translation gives CASRPAGPNEKLFF.

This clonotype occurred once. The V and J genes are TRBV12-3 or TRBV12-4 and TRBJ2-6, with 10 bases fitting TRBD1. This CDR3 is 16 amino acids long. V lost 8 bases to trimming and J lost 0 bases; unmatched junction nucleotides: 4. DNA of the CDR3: TGTGCCAGCCGCGGGACAGGGGCCTCTGGGGCCAACGTCCTGACTTTC. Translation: CASRGTGASGANVLTF.

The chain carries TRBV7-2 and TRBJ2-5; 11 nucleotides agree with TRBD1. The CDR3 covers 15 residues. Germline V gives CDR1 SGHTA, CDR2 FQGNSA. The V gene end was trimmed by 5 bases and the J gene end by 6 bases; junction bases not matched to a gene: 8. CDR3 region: CASSQRTGGMKTQYF. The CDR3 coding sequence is TGTGCCAGCAGCCAACGGACAGGGGGCATGAAGACCCAGTACTTC.

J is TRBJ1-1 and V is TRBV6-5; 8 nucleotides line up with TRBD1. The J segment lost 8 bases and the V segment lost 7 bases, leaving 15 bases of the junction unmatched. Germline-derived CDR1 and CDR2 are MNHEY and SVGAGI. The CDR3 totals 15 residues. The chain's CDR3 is CASINLRGLYREAFF. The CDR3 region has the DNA TGTGCCAGCATTAACCTCAGGGGGCTCTACAGGGAAGCTTTCTTT.

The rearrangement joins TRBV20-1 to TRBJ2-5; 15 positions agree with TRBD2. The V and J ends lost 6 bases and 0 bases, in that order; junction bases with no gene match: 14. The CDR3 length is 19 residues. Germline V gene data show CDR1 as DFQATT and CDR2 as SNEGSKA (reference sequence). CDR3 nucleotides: TGCAGTGCCCCCCCGGGACTAGCGGGAGGTCACATCAACCAAGAGACCCAGTACTTC. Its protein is CSAPPGLAGGHINQETQYF.

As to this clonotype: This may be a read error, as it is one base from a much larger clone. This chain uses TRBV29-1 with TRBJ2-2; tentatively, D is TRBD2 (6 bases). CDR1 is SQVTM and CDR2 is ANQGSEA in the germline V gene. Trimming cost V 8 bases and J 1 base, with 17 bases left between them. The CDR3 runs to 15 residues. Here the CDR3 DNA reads TGCAGCTCTCTCGGGGGAACAGGGAACACCGGGGAGCTGTTTTTT. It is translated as CSSLGGTGNTGELFF.

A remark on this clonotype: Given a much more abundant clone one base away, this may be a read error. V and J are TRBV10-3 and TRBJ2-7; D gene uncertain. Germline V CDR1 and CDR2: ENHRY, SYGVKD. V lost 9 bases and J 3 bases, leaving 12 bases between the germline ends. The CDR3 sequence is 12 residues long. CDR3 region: CAISRIDYEQYF. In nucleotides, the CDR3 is TGTGCCATTTCTAGGATAGACTACGAGCAGTACTTC.

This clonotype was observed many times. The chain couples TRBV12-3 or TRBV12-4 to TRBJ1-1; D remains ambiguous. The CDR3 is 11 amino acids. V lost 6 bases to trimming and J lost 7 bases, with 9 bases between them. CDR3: CASRSGREAFF. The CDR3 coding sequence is TGTGCCAGCAGGTCAGGTCGTGAAGCTTTCTTT.

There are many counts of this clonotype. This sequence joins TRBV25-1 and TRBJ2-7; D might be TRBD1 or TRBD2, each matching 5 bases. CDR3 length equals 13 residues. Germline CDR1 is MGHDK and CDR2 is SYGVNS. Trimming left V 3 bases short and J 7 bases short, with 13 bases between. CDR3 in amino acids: CASSDSGPREQYF. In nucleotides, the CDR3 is TGTGCCAGCAGTGATTCGGGGCCTAGAGAGCAGTACTTC.